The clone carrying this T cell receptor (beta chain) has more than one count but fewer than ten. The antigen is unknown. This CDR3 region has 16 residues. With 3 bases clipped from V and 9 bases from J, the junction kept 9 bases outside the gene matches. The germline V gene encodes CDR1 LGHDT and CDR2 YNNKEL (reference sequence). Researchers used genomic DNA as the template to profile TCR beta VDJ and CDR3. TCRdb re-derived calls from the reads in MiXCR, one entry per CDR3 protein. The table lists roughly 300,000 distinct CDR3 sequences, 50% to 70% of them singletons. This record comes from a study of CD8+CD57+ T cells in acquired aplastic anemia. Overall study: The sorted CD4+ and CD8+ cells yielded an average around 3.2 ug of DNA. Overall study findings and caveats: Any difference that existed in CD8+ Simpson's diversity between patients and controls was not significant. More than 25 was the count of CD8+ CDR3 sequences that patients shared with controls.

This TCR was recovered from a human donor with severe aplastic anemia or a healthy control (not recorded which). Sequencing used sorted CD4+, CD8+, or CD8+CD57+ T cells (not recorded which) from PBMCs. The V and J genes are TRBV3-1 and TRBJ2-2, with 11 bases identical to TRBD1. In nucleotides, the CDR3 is TGTGCCAGCAGCCAGAGGACAGGGGGCGCGAGGAGGGAGCTGTTTTTT. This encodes CASSQRTGGARRELFF.